The 31 T cell receptor beta chains given below trace back to one sample, sequenced in a study of neurological immune-mediated disorders. TCRdb ran MiXCR on the 5' RACE reads and lists one entry per CDR3 protein. The table includes tens of thousands of distinct CDR3 sequences, approximately 3.7% detected once. Source material: PBMCs. These receptors were taken from a woman between 50 and 59 years old with multiple sclerosis.

This clonotype was observed a few times. CDR3 sequence: CASSDVGTGGNQPQHF. For the CDR3, the DNA is TGTGCCAGCAGTGATGTTGGGACAGGGGGCAATCAGCCCCAGCATTTT. V and J are TRBV2 and TRBJ1-5; 10 bases match TRBD1. Germline lookup yields CDR1 SNHLY and CDR2 FYNNEI. The CDR3 runs 16 residues. With V trimmed by 3 bases and J by 2 bases, 4 bases remained unmatched.

This clonotype has a count of ten or more. The chain couples TRBV20-1 to TRBJ1-5, with unresolved D. The CDR3 covers 13 residues. CDR1 and CDR2 from the germline V gene are DFQATT and SNEGSKA (reference sequence). V dropped 2 bases and J dropped 9 bases, with 14 bases sitting between them. The CDR3 loop is CSARFSENGPQHF. The DNA for the CDR3 is TGCAGTGCTAGATTTTCCGAGAATGGGCCCCAGCATTTT.

Concerning this clonotype itself: The junction differs from germline at one of its ends, possibly a read error. The chain has TRBV20-1 and TRBJ1-1; D perhaps matches TRBD1 (6 bases). Germline-derived CDR1 and CDR2 are DFQATT and SNEGSKA (reference sequence). The CDR3 covers 14 residues. CDR3 bases: TGCAGTGCTGGAGAGGGGGGCCCGAACACTGAAGCTTTCTTT. Amino acids: CSAGEGGPNTEAFF.

The sample holds many counts of this clonotype. This chain joins TRBV20-1 and TRBJ2-1; tentative D call: TRBD2 (5 bases). Between the trimmed V and J ends, which lost 7 bases and 4 bases, there was a span of 8 bases. The CDR3 runs 11 residues. Germline V gene data show CDR1 as DFQATT and CDR2 as SNEGSKA (reference sequence). This CDR3 is CSGAAYNEQFF. The DNA of the CDR3 is TGCAGTGGAGCGGCTTACAATGAGCAGTTCTTC.

This clonotype has a count of ten or more. V gene TRBV24-1 combines with J gene TRBJ1-2; 7 bases line up with TRBD1. This CDR3 contains 14 residues. Germline CDR1 reads KGHDR; CDR2 reads SFDVKD. J gave up 8 bases and V 4 bases, and 9 bases lay outside the gene matches. The CDR3 DNA is TGTGCCACCAGTGAACCAGACAGGGAGAACGGCTACACCTTC. Amino acids: CATSEPDRENGYTF.

This clonotype was detected many times. The V call is TRBV10-3, the J call TRBJ2-2; TRBD1 or TRBD2 may be the D gene (5 bases each). Per germline, CDR1 ENHRY and CDR2 SYGVKD. The V end lost 3 bases, the J end lost 1 base, and 9 bases lay between the germline ends. This CDR3 has 15 amino acids. CDR3 bases: TGTGCCATCAGTGACGGGGCTCAGAACACCGGGGAGCTGTTTTTT. Residues: CAISDGAQNTGELFF.

This clonotype was picked up many times. The CDR3 nucleotides are TGTGCCAGCAGCCGACTAGCGGGGGGGAATGAGCAGTTCTTC. It specifies CASSRLAGGNEQFF. J is TRBJ2-1 and V is TRBV5-4; 14 nucleotides align to TRBD2. Germline lookup yields CDR1 SGHNT and CDR2 YYREEE (reference sequence). The CDR3 runs 14 residues. V dropped 4 bases and J dropped 7; count of bases not matched to a gene: 1.

V and J are TRBV20-1 and TRBJ2-2; 12 bases match TRBD2. Losses at the gene ends were 3 bases for V and 7 bases for J; bases not matched to a gene: 9. Germline V gene data show CDR1 as DFQATT and CDR2 as SNEGSKA (reference sequence). The CDR3 runs to 16 residues. The CDR3 region is CSARQRLAGAHGELFF. The CDR3 nucleotides read TGCAGTGCTAGGCAAAGACTAGCGGGAGCGCACGGGGAGCTGTTTTTT.

This clonotype was detected only a few times. The chain links TRBV10-2 to TRBJ2-2; no clear D gene. Germline values: CDR1 WSHSY, CDR2 SAAADI. The ends were cut back, 4 bases at V and 4 bases at J, with 7 bases in the middle. There are 13 residues in the CDR3. The CDR3 sequence is CASSVEVTGELFF. CDR3 sequence (DNA): TGCGCCAGCAGTGTCGAGGTCACCGGGGAGCTGTTTTTT.

This clonotype was recorded at least ten times. This chain joins TRBV9 and TRBJ2-7, with D possibly TRBD1 on 6 matching bases. This CDR3 is 13 amino acids long. Germline V gene lookup returns CDR1 SGDLS and CDR2 YYNGEE. The V end was cut by 3 bases, the J end by 3 bases, with 10 bases between. This chain's CDR3 is CASSGRDNYEQYF. CDR3 DNA: TGTGCCAGCAGCGGCCGGGACAACTACGAGCAGTACTTC.

This clonotype has ten or more counts. The rearrangement joins TRBV5-1 to TRBJ1-2; D gene uncertain. The CDR3 has 16 amino acids. Germline lookup yields CDR1 SGHRS and CDR2 YFSETQ. V lost 0 bases and J 0 bases, leaving 12 bases between the germline ends. The CDR3 DNA is TGCGCCAGCAGCTTGGACGGGTTAAGTGCTAACTATGGCTACACCTTC. It codes for CASSLDGLSANYGYTF.

This clonotype was observed many times. Here the CDR3 reads CASYEQGSYNEQFF. CDR3 sequence (DNA): TGTGCCAGCTACGAACAGGGGTCCTACAATGAGCAGTTCTTC. The V call is TRBV6-6, the J call TRBJ2-1, with 7 bases lining up with TRBD1. The trim removed 8 bases at V and 1 base at J, leaving 5 bases unmatched. Germline V gene lookup returns CDR1 MNHNY and CDR2 SVGAGI (reference sequence). The CDR3 length is 14 residues.

A few counts support this clonotype. This rearrangement joins TRBV7-8 to TRBJ1-1; 9 nucleotides line up with TRBD1. The CDR3 loop spans 17 amino acids. V was pared by 1 base and J by 6 bases, with 12 bases of the junction left unmatched. Looked up from germline, CDR1 is SGHVS and CDR2 is FQNEAQ. The CDR3 sequence is CASSLGGTGRVYAEAFF. In nucleotides, the CDR3 is TGTGCCAGCAGCTTAGGCGGGACAGGGAGGGTTTACGCTGAAGCTTTCTTT.

The sample holds many counts of this clonotype. The chain is built from TRBV15 and TRBJ1-5; D uncertain. Germline CDR1 LNHNV, CDR2 YYDKDF (reference sequence). Trimming took 5 bases from V and 6 from J, leaving 14 bases between them. The CDR3 length is 14 residues. CDR3 region: CATSLGNLGQPQHF. The CDR3, as DNA: TGTGCCACCAGCCTGGGAAACTTGGGTCAGCCCCAGCATTTT.

This clonotype showed up many times. The chain recombines TRBV12-3 or TRBV12-4 with TRBJ2-7; the match to TRBD1 covers 10 bases. With 5 bases clipped from V and 2 bases from J, the junction kept 0 bases outside the gene matches. The CDR3 runs 13 residues. CDR3 loop: CASSGQGAYEQYF. The CDR3 DNA reads as TGTGCCAGCAGTGGACAGGGGGCCTACGAGCAGTACTTC.

This clonotype was detected many times. The chain employs TRBV7-9 and TRBJ2-2, with a tentative D call TRBD1 (5 bases). Germline V lookup: CDR1 SEHNR, CDR2 FQNEAQ (reference sequence). This CDR3 has 17 residues. Trimming took off 8 bases at V and 3 bases at J, with 22 bases between the two ends. CDR3 sequence reads: CASPAYDGPGYTGELFF. The DNA of the CDR3 is TGTGCCAGCCCAGCTTACGATGGCCCAGGGTACACCGGGGAGCTGTTTTTT.

This clonotype was recorded many times. The rearrangement joins TRBV20-1 to TRBJ2-5; TRBD1 matches 11 bases. The length of the CDR3 is 15 residues. Trimming cost V 5 bases and J 5 bases; bases outside gene matches: 10. The germline V gene has CDR1 DFQATT and CDR2 SNEGSKA (reference sequence). CDR3 DNA sequence: TGCAGTGCTGATCCGGGGACAGGGGGTCATGAGACCCAGTACTTC. Amino acid sequence: CSADPGTGGHETQYF.

This clonotype showed up many times. The chain is built from TRBV7-3 and TRBJ2-5, with 7 bases fitting TRBD2. J lost 3 bases, V lost 5 bases, and 3 bases had no gene match. This CDR3 contains 13 residues. Germline V lookup: CDR1 SGHTA, CDR2 FQGTGA. The CDR3 sequence: CASSAGLEETQYF. The CDR3 nucleotides read TGTGCCAGCAGCGCAGGACTAGAAGAGACCCAGTACTTC.

This clonotype was observed a handful of times. DNA for the CDR3: TGTGCCAGCAGCTACTCCGTAGCGGGAGGGCCGGAAGAGACCCAGTACTTC. As protein: CASSYSVAGGPEETQYF. This chain connects TRBV5-5 to TRBJ2-5; 11 positions match TRBD2. Germline V CDR1 and CDR2: SGHKS, YYEKEE (reference sequence). With 3 bases clipped from V and 3 bases from J, the junction kept 10 bases outside the gene matches. The length of the CDR3 is 17 residues.

This clonotype was observed at least ten times. The chain joins TRBV12-5 to TRBJ2-1, with 7 nucleotides matching TRBD2. The J segment lost 0 bases and the V segment lost 0 bases, leaving 14 bases of the junction unmatched. This CDR3 has 20 amino acids. Germline CDR1 and CDR2: LGHNT and FRNRAP. The CDR3 loop is CASGLVWEVAGVSSYNEQFF. CDR3 DNA sequence: TGTGCTAGTGGTTTGGTGTGGGAGGTAGCGGGTGTGAGCTCCTACAATGAGCAGTTCTTC.

This clonotype was seen many times. V usage is TRBV5-1 and J usage is TRBJ2-3; 9 nucleotides agree with TRBD2. Germline V gives CDR1 SGHRS, CDR2 YFSETQ. V dropped 0 bases and J dropped 1; count of bases not matched to a gene: 3. This CDR3 contains 16 residues. The CDR3 spells CASSLEIAGGTDTQYF. For the CDR3, the DNA is TGCGCCAGCAGCTTGGAGATAGCGGGGGGCACAGATACGCAGTATTTT.

This clonotype was recorded many times. The V and J genes are TRBV14 and TRBJ1-1; 9 positions agree with TRBD1. Germline loops: CDR1 SGHDN, CDR2 FVKESK. This CDR3 is 14 amino acids long. Germline trimming cut 5 bases from V and 4 bases from J; bases unmatched to any gene: 5. The CDR3 is CASSLGQGVTEAFF. The CDR3 DNA sequence: TGTGCCAGCAGCTTGGGACAGGGAGTCACTGAAGCTTTCTTT.

Many counts were recorded for this clonotype. One junction end disagrees with the germline gene, perhaps due to a read error. This chain links TRBV7-7 with TRBJ2-5; 9 bases match TRBD2. There are 16 residues in the CDR3. CDR1 is SSHAT and CDR2 is FNYEAQ in the germline V gene (reference sequence). As DNA, the CDR3 is TGTGCTAGCAGCTTAATCGCGGGAGGGCCTCGGGAGACCCAGTACTTC. It yields the protein CASSLIAGGPRETQYF. Full variable domain (remainder filled in from reference TRBV7-7 and TRBJ2-5): GAGVSQSPRYKVTKRGQDVTLRCDPISSHATLYWYQQALGQGPEFLTYFNYEAQPDKSGLPSDRFSAERPEGSISTLTIQRTEQRDSAMYRCASSLIAGGPRETQYFGPGTRLLVL.

There are many counts of this clonotype. The rearrangement uses TRBV24-1 and TRBJ2-2; TRBD1 aligns across 8 bases. The CDR3 consists of 16 residues. Germline V CDR1 and CDR2: KGHDR, SFDVKD. The V and J ends lost 5 bases and 1 base, in that order; junction bases with no gene match: 5. Written as DNA, the CDR3 is TGTGCCACCAGTGCCCCCGGGACAGGGAACACCGGGGAGCTGTTTTTT. Its protein is CATSAPGTGNTGELFF.

This clonotype was observed many times. This sequence joins TRBV5-1 and TRBJ2-2; TRBD1 might be the D (6 bases). This CDR3 spans 15 amino acids. Looked up from germline, CDR1 is SGHRS and CDR2 is YFSETQ. The V gene lost 5 bases and the J gene lost 0 bases, with 11 bases spanning the gap. For the CDR3, the DNA is TGCGCCAGCAGGGACAGCGATGCGAACACCGGGGAGCTGTTTTTT. It encodes CASRDSDANTGELFF.

At least ten counts were recorded for this clonotype. The chain links TRBV12-3 or TRBV12-4 to TRBJ2-2; D ambiguous. The CDR3 runs to 11 residues. V lost 8 bases, J lost 6 bases, and 7 bases lay in between. DNA for the CDR3: TGTGCCAGCCACGTGGCCGGGGAGCTGTTTTTT. Its translation is CASHVAGELFF.

This clonotype appeared many times. This chain joins TRBV6-5 and TRBJ2-5; D is uncertain. This CDR3 has 11 amino acids. In germline, CDR1 is MNHEY, CDR2 SVGAGI. Trimming cost V 8 bases and J 1 base, with 5 bases left between them. The CDR3 coding sequence is TGTGCCAGCGGTAGCCAAGAGACCCAGTACTTC. This gives the protein CASGSQETQYF.

This clonotype was recorded at least ten times. The chain combines TRBV6-2 or TRBV6-3 with TRBJ1-1; 7 nucleotides align to TRBD1. V lost 3 bases, J lost 1 base, and 5 bases stayed unmatched. The germline V gene has CDR1 MNHEY and CDR2 SVGEGT. The CDR3 runs to 15 residues. CDR3 nucleotides: TGTGCCAGCAGTTATTCAGGGGGAACGAACACTGAAGCTTTCTTT. Amino acids: CASSYSGGTNTEAFF.

This clonotype has a count of ten or more. The chain links TRBV14 to TRBJ2-3; D is unclear. Germline V CDR1 and CDR2: SGHDN, FVKESK. Trimming shortened V by 4 bases and J by 6 bases, and 11 bases separated the two germline ends. CDR3 length equals 13 residues. CDR3 residues: CASSPNLGDTQYF. CDR3 nucleotides: TGTGCCAGCAGCCCAAACTTAGGGGATACGCAGTATTTT.

This clonotype was seen ten or more times. The chain carries TRBV4-1 and TRBJ1-2; tentatively, D is TRBD1 (5 bases). CDR1 and CDR2 (germline): MGHRA, YSYEKL. The CDR3 has 14 residues. Trimming took off 3 bases at V and 4 bases at J, with 12 bases between the two ends. The CDR3 DNA reads TGCGCCAGCAGCCAGACGACAGTCCTCTATGGCTACACCTTC. The encoded protein is CASSQTTVLYGYTF.

This clonotype was seen ten or more times. This chain uses TRBV4-2 with TRBJ2-6; D call uncertain. The ends were cut back, 0 bases at V and 4 bases at J, with 31 bases in the middle. The germline V gene encodes CDR1 LGHNA and CDR2 YNFKEQ. CDR3 size: 23 residues. The CDR3 sequence: CASSQDAPPLGPALFSGANVLTF. In DNA form, the CDR3 reads TGTGCCAGCAGCCAAGATGCCCCCCCGCTCGGGCCCGCGTTATTTTCCGGGGCCAACGTCCTGACTTTC.